Listed here are 13 T cell receptor beta chains from one sample, sequenced in a study of shared clonotypes between healthy human individuals. Terminally differentiated effector memory CD45RA+ cells were left out of the naive CD8 fraction, which was CD45RO-negative and positively selected for CCR7. The repertoire was sequenced with immunoSEQ multiplex PCR; TCRdb's copy has only in-frame clones and lacks some. The sample records about 2.1 million clones, 85% to 95% being singletons. What was sequenced was naive CD8+ T cells from PBMCs. These TCRs come from a man aged 18-30 years in good health. Some clones in this sample may be carry-over from other donors' samples.

Here the CDR3 reads CASSLASSGRFADEQYF. The DNA of the CDR3 is TGTGCCAGCAGCTTAGCTTCTAGCGGGAGGTTCGCGGACGAGCAGTACTTC. This rearrangement joins TRBV7-6 to TRBJ2-7; 11 bases map to TRBD2. The V gene's germline CDR1 is SGHVS and CDR2 FNYEAQ. CDR3 length equals 17 residues. The junction had 9 bases not matched to a gene; V was cut back by 0 bases and J by 5 bases.

The chain is built from TRBV6-6 and TRBJ2-1; 10 nucleotides agree with TRBD2. V lost 0 bases to trimming and J lost 5 bases; unmatched junction nucleotides: 4. Germline values: CDR1 MNHNY, CDR2 SVGAGI (reference sequence). The CDR3 has 16 residues. CDR3 nucleotides: TGTGCCAGCAGTTACTCCCGGACTAGCGGCGACAATGAGCAGTTCTTC. Protein: CASSYSRTSGDNEQFF.

The CDR3 sequence is CASSTRGVRDGANVLTF. CDR3 in DNA: TGTGCCAGCAGCACCCGGGGGGTCCGGGATGGGGCCAACGTCCTGACTTTC. The rearrangement links TRBV7-8 to TRBJ2-6, with 7 bases aligning to TRBD2. Germline CDR1 reads SGHVS; CDR2 reads FQNEAQ. The CDR3 length is 17 residues. V trimming: 5 bases; J trimming: 3 bases; junction bases outside the gene matches: 10.

V gene TRBV28 combines with J gene TRBJ1-1; a weak D match, TRBD1 (6 bases). From germline, CDR1 is MDHEN and CDR2 SYDVKM. CDR3 length: 14 residues. V shed 5 bases and J shed 4 bases, with 14 bases lying between them. Here the CDR3 reads CASSLQGGSTEAFF. The CDR3 nucleotides read TGTGCCAGCAGTCTACAGGGAGGTAGCACTGAAGCTTTCTTT.

This clone was detected only a few times. The chain has TRBV28 and TRBJ1-5; the D is unclear. The CDR3 length is 14 residues. Germline V gene data show CDR1 as MDHEN and CDR2 as SYDVKM. The V and J ends lost 9 bases and 1 base respectively, with 13 bases between them. The CDR3 region has the DNA TGTGCCAGTCGGAGGGTGGGCAGCAATCAGCCCCAGCATTTT. Translated: CASRRVGSNQPQHF.

The J gene is TRBJ1-2, the V gene TRBV29-1; D is unresolved. CDR1 is SQVTM, CDR2 ANQGSEA, per germline. The CDR3 is made up of 11 amino acids. Trimming took off 7 bases at V and 8 bases at J, with 14 bases between the two ends. Written as DNA, the CDR3 is TGCAGCGCCCGGGTGGCGATGGGCTACACCTTC. Its protein is CSARVAMGYTF. Full variable domain (rest looked up from reference TRBV29-1 and TRBJ1-2): SAVISQKPSRDICQRGTSLTIQCQVDSQVTMMFWYRQQPGQSLTLIATANQGSEATYESGFVIDKFPISRPNLTFSTLTVSNMSPEDSSIYLCSARVAMGYTFGSGTRLTVV.

The V gene is TRBV10-3, the J gene TRBJ2-2, with TRBD2 matching 10 bases. The CDR3 loop spans 16 amino acids. J was trimmed by 6 bases and V by 6 bases; bases with no gene match: 10. Germline V gives CDR1 ENHRY, CDR2 SYGVKD. The CDR3 DNA reads TGTGCCATCAGCGGGACTAGCGAAAGGGGCCCCGGGGAGCTGTTTTTT. It specifies CAISGTSERGPGELFF.

This clone was seen a single time. The CDR3 loop reads CASSESAGSSHNEQFF. The CDR3 bases are TGCGCCAGCAGTGAATCAGCGGGGTCCTCTCACAATGAGCAGTTCTTC. V is TRBV10-2 and J is TRBJ2-1, with TRBD2 matching 7 bases. Germline CDR1 reads WSHSY; CDR2 reads SAAADI. CDR3 length: 16 amino acids. Unmatched junction bases numbered 10, after V lost 3 bases and J lost 5 bases.

The V gene is TRBV27, the J gene TRBJ2-2; D is uncertain. In germline, CDR1 is MNHEY, CDR2 SMNVEV (reference sequence). Deletions cut 7 bases from V and 1 base from J, with 13 bases between. The CDR3 has 15 residues. This CDR3 reads CASTLRVGNTGELFF. The DNA for the CDR3 is TGTGCCAGCACCCTTCGGGTGGGGAACACCGGGGAGCTGTTTTTT.

The chain uses TRBV5-6 and TRBJ2-5; D is possibly TRBD1 (7 bases). This CDR3 has 14 amino acids. Trimming removed 4 bases from V and 5 bases from J, with 15 bases in between. From germline, CDR1 is SGHDT and CDR2 YYEEEE. The CDR3 nucleotides read TGTGCCAGCAGCATAGGAGGGGGCTGGGAGACCCAGTACTTC. It yields the protein CASSIGGGWETQYF.

This clone was recorded once. In DNA form, the CDR3 reads TGTGCCAGCAGTGAGAAGAGTTCACCCCTCCACTTT. Translating it yields CASSEKSSPLHF. The chain uses TRBV25-1 and TRBJ1-6; D gene uncertain. Germline CDR1 reads MGHDK; CDR2 reads SYGVNS. The CDR3 is made up of 12 amino acids. Trimming removed 3 bases at V and 9 bases at J, with 6 bases between.

This chain uses TRBV5-4 with TRBJ2-1; a weak D match, TRBD2 (5 bases). Looked up from germline, CDR1 is SGHNT and CDR2 is YYREEE (reference sequence). The CDR3 loop spans 13 amino acids. V shed 1 base and J shed 5 bases, with 7 bases lying between them. Written as DNA, the CDR3 is TGTGCCAGCAGCTTGCCCGGGGACAATGAGCAGTTCTTC. It specifies CASSLPGDNEQFF. Full variable domain (remainder filled in from reference TRBV5-4 and TRBJ2-1): ETGVTQSPTHLIKTRGQQVTLRCSSQSGHNTVSWYQQALGQGPQFIFQYYREEENGRGNFPPRFSGLQFPNYSSELNVNALELDDSALYLCASSLPGDNEQFFGPGTRLTVL.

The chain combines TRBV27 with TRBJ2-7; D is ambiguous. Per the germline V gene, CDR1 is MNHEY and CDR2 is SMNVEV (reference sequence). CDR3 length: 13 amino acids. V gave up 3 bases and J gave up 4 bases, with 10 bases separating them. CDR3 nucleotides: TGTGCCAGCAGTTTTACAGAAACTTACGAGCAGTACTTC. This codes for CASSFTETYEQYF.